The next 15 T cell receptor beta chains were all read from a single sample in a study of beta chain features in type 1 diabetes. The authors reverse transcribed all of the isolated RNA, so sequencing captured expressed TCRB transcripts. Clones were sequenced by immunoSEQ multiplex PCR, and TCRdb holds only the in-frame ones, with some missing. The sample lists a few hundred thousand clones, roughly 15% occurring once. The sample comprised naive CD4+ T cells from blood. The origin of the receptors is a woman between 18 and 30 years old in good health.

A few counts support this clone. The CDR3 DNA reads TGTGCCAGCAGCAAATCGGGGGGGACTAGCGGTGGCACAGATACGCAGTATTTT. Protein: CASSKSGGTSGGTDTQYF. The V and J genes are TRBV21-1 and TRBJ2-3; the table's D call of TRBD2 was not tested on the DNA. TRBV21-1 is an annotated pseudogene. This CDR3 is 18 amino acids long.

On this clone: Other DNA sequences in this specimen translate into the identical CDR3. This chain joins TRBV6-5 and TRBJ2-7; 7 nucleotides line up with TRBD1. CDR1 and CDR2 from the germline V gene are MNHEY and SVGAGI. This CDR3 is 13 amino acids long. V gave up 6 bases and J gave up 2 bases; unmatched junction bases: 4. Here the CDR3 reads CASSLDRAYEQYF. Written as DNA, the CDR3 is TGTGCCAGCAGCCTTGACAGGGCCTACGAGCAGTACTTC.

The chain couples TRBV30 to TRBJ2-5, with 8 bases lining up with TRBD2. In germline, CDR1 is GTSNPN, CDR2 SVGIG (reference sequence). This CDR3 comprises 15 residues. V trimming: 4 bases; J trimming: 5 bases; junction bases outside the gene matches: 12. CDR3 sequence: CAWTPLAGTRETQYF. The CDR3 region has the DNA TGTGCCTGGACCCCCTTAGCGGGAACTAGGGAGACCCAGTACTTC.

This sequence joins TRBV27 and TRBJ2-2; 7 nucleotides agree with TRBD2. Germline CDR1 reads MNHEY; CDR2 reads SMNVEV (reference sequence). V dropped 7 bases and J dropped 4; count of bases not matched to a gene: 6. The CDR3 contains 14 residues. The CDR3 here is CASTSGGGTGELFF. CDR3 nucleotides: TGTGCCAGCACCTCGGGAGGAGGCACCGGGGAGCTGTTTTTT.

In its sample, this clone was seen a few times. V is TRBV11-3 and J is TRBJ2-6; D gene unclear. V gave up 6 bases and J gave up 0 bases, with 9 bases separating them. The CDR3 has 15 amino acids. Germline CDR1 is SGHNT and CDR2 is YENEEA. Written as DNA, the CDR3 is TGTGCCAGCAGTGAGAATCCCTCTGGGGCCAACGTCCTGACTTTC. Protein product: CASSENPSGANVLTF.

This clone was found a few times. The CDR3 DNA is TGCGCCAGCAGCCAAGACAGGGGGCGCGGGACCGGGGAGCTGTTTTTT. Translating it yields CASSQDRGRGTGELFF. V is TRBV4-1 and J is TRBJ2-2; 8 bases align to TRBD1. CDR1 and CDR2 from the germline V gene are MGHRA and YSYEKL. Trimming cost V 0 bases and J 5 bases; bases outside gene matches: 5. CDR3 size: 16 residues.

This clone was found a few times. Within the sample, other DNA sequences also encode this same CDR3. This sequence joins TRBV28 and TRBJ1-2; no reliable D call. The V and J ends lost 2 bases and 8 bases respectively, with 6 bases between them. Germline CDR1 reads MDHEN; CDR2 reads SYDVKM. The CDR3 length is 11 residues. CDR3 sequence (DNA): TGTGCCAGCAGTTTAGGGCGAGGCTACACCTTC. Translation: CASSLGRGYTF.

This clone was detected only a few times. V usage is TRBV7-2 and J usage is TRBJ2-7; 13 bases are shared with TRBD2. From germline, CDR1 is SGHTA and CDR2 FQGNSA. V was clipped by 10 bases and J by 6 bases; unmatched bases: 6. This CDR3 region has 13 residues. CDR3 residues: CATRLAGGFEQYF. In DNA form, the CDR3 reads TGTGCCACCCGACTAGCGGGAGGATTCGAGCAGTACTTC.

The chain links TRBV28 to TRBJ2-7, with 8 positions matching TRBD1. This CDR3 has 14 amino acids. Trimming took 11 bases from V and 0 from J; bases not matched to a gene: 9. Germline CDR1 is MDHEN and CDR2 is SYDVKM. The CDR3 protein is CACYRDRHSYEQYF. The DNA for the CDR3 is TGTGCCTGTTACCGGGACAGGCACTCCTACGAGCAGTACTTC. The entire variable domain, with the rest obtained from reference TRBV28 and TRBJ2-7, is as follows: DVKVTQSSRYLVKRTGEKVFLECVQDMDHENMFWYRQDPGLGLRLIYFSYDVKMKEKGDIPEGYSVSREKKERFSLILESASTNQTSMYLCACYRDRHSYEQYFGPGTRLTVT.

This clone was counted a few times. The chain combines TRBV5-4 with TRBJ1-2, with D possibly being TRBD1 (5 bases). Germline CDR1 SGHNT, CDR2 YYREEE (reference sequence). V lost 3 bases, J lost 6 bases, and 12 bases lay in between. The CDR3 has 13 amino acids. The CDR3 protein is CASSSDSLHGYTF. The CDR3 coding sequence is TGTGCCAGCAGCTCCGACAGCCTCCATGGCTACACCTTC.

V is TRBV19 and J is TRBJ2-2; 9 bases map to TRBD1. The CDR3 totals 15 residues. Unmatched junction bases numbered 6, after V lost 7 bases and J lost 3 bases. The germline V gene encodes CDR1 LNHDA and CDR2 SQIVND (reference sequence). For the CDR3, the DNA is TGTGCCAGTAACCCGGGACAGGGCTACACCGGGGAGCTGTTTTTT. It is translated as CASNPGQGYTGELFF.

The genes are TRBV4-1 and TRBJ2-1, with a weak D call TRBD2 (5 bases). This CDR3 has 18 residues. V was clipped by 1 base and J by 7 bases, with 23 bases between them. Germline-derived CDR1 and CDR2 are MGHRA and YSYEKL. The CDR3 sequence: CASSQGRLGRRSLNEQFF. Here the CDR3 DNA reads TGCGCCAGCAGCCAAGGGAGGTTGGGCAGGAGAAGCTTGAATGAGCAGTTCTTC.

J is TRBJ2-1 and V is TRBV5-1; 8 nucleotides agree with TRBD2. This CDR3 comprises 14 residues. CDR1 SGHRS and CDR2 YFSETQ come from the germline V gene. With 2 bases clipped from V and 7 bases from J, the junction kept 5 bases outside the gene matches. The CDR3 reads CASSFREGQNEQFF. As DNA, the CDR3 is TGCGCCAGCAGCTTCCGGGAGGGCCAAAATGAGCAGTTCTTC.

This clone was detected only a few times. The rearrangement uses TRBV7-9 and TRBJ2-7, with D unresolved. V lost 6 bases and J 6 bases, leaving 18 bases between the germline ends. This CDR3 contains 14 residues. Germline V gene lookup returns CDR1 SEHNR and CDR2 FQNEAQ (reference sequence). CDR3 nucleotide sequence: TGTGCCAGCAGTCAAACCCGGATTAGCTCCGAGCAGTACTTC. Its protein is CASSQTRISSEQYF.

The chain recombines TRBV19 with TRBJ1-2, with TRBD1 as a possible D gene (6 bases). The CDR3 sequence is 14 residues long. Germline lookup yields CDR1 LNHDA and CDR2 SQIVND (reference sequence). V gave up 6 bases and J gave up 1 base, with 12 bases separating them. CDR3 sequence: CASRSLDSNYGYTF. The CDR3 nucleotides read TGTGCCAGTAGAAGCTTGGACAGTAACTATGGCTACACCTTC. The whole variable domain, remainder taken from reference TRBV19 and TRBJ1-2, is DGGITQSPKYLFRKEGQNVTLSCEQNLNHDAMYWYRQDPGQGLRLIYYSQIVNDFQKGDIAEGYSVSREKKESFPLTVTSAQKNPTAFYLCASRSLDSNYGYTFGSGTRLTVV.